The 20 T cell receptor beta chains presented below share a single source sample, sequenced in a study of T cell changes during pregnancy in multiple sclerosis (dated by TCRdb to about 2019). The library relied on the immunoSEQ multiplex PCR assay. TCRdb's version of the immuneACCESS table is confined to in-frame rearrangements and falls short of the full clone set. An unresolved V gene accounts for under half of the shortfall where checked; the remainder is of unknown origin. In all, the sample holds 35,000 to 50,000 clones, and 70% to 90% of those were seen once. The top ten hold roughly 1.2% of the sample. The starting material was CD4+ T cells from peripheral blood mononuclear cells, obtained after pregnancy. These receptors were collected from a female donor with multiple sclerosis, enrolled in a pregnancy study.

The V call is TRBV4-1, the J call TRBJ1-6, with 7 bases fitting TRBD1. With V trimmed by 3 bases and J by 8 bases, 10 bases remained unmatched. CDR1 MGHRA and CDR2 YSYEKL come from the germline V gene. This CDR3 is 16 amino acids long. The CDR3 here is CASSQTATGKDSPLHF. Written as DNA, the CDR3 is TGCGCCAGCAGCCAGACGGCGACAGGGAAGGATTCACCCCTCCACTTT.

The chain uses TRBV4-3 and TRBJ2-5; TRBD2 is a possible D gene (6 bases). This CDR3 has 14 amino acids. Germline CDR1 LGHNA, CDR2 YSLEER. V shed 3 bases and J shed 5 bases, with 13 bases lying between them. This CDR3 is CASSQDTGGETQYF. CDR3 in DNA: TGCGCCAGCAGCCAGGACACCGGGGGTGAGACCCAGTACTTC.

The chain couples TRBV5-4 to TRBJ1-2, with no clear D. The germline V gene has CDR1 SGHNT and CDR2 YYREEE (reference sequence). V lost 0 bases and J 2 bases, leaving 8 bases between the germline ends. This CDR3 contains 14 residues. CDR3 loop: CASSLAVQNYGYTF. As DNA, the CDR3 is TGTGCCAGCAGCTTGGCCGTCCAGAACTATGGCTACACCTTC.

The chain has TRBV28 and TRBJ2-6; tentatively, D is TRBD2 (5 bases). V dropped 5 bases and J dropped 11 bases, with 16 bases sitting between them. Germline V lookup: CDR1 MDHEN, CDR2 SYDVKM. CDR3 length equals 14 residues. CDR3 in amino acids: CASSEGSLLDVLTF. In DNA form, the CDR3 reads TGTGCCAGCAGTGAGGGTTCCCTATTAGACGTCCTGACTTTC.

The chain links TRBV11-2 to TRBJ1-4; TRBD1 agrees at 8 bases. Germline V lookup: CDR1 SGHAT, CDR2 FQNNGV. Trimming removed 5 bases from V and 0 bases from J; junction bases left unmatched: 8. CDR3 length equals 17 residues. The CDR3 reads CASSPRTGSATNEKLFF. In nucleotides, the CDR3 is TGTGCCAGCAGCCCGCGGACAGGGAGCGCAACTAATGAAAAACTGTTTTTT. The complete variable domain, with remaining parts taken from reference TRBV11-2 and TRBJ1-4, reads EAGVAQSPRYKIIEKRQSVAFWCNPISGHATLYWYQQILGQGPKLLIQFQNNGVVDDSQLPKDRFSAERLKGVDSTLKIQPAKLEDSAVYLCASSPRTGSATNEKLFFGSGTQLSVL.

The CDR3 spells CASSLFRGGSGNTIYF. DNA of the CDR3: TGTGCCAGCAGCTTATTTCGGGGAGGCTCTGGAAACACCATATATTTT. The genes are TRBV7-9 and TRBJ1-3; no firm D call. The CDR3 extends over 16 amino acids. Trimming cost V 2 bases and J 0 bases, with 11 bases left between them. Germline V CDR1 and CDR2: SEHNR, FQNEAQ (reference sequence).

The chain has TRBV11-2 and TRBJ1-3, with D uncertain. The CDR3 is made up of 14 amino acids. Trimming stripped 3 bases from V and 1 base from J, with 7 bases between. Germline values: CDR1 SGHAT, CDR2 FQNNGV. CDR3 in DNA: TGTGCCAGCAGCTTCGGGGTTTCTGGAAACACCATATATTTT. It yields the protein CASSFGVSGNTIYF.

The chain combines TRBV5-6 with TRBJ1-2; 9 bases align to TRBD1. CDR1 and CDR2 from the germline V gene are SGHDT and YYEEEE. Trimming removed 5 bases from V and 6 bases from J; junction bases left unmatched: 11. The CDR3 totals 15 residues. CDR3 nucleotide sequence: TGTGCCAGCAGTCCCGGGACAGGGTTTTACAATGGCTACACCTTC. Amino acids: CASSPGTGFYNGYTF.

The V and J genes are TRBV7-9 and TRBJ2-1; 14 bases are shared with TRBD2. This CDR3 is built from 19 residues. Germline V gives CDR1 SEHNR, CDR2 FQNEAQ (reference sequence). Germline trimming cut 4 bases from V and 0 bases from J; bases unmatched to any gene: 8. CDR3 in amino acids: CASSSPGLAGVSSYNEQFF. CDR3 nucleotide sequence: TGTGCCAGCAGCTCGCCGGGACTAGCGGGAGTTAGCTCCTACAATGAGCAGTTCTTC. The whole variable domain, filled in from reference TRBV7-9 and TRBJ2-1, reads DTGVSQNPRHKITKRGQNVTFRCDPISEHNRLYWYRQTLGQGPEFLTYFQNEAQLEKSRLLSDRFSAERPKGSFSTLEIQRTEQGDSAMYLCASSSPGLAGVSSYNEQFFGPGTRLTVL.

The CDR3 here is CASSLTGGSTGELFF. DNA for the CDR3: TGTGCCAGCAGCTTAACAGGGGGCTCCACCGGGGAGCTGTTTTTT. The chain links TRBV7-3 to TRBJ2-2; 7 bases are a match to TRBD1. V lost 0 bases and J lost 4; bases outside the gene matches: 2. The germline CDR1 and CDR2 sequences are SGHTA and FQGTGA. The CDR3 is 15 residues long.

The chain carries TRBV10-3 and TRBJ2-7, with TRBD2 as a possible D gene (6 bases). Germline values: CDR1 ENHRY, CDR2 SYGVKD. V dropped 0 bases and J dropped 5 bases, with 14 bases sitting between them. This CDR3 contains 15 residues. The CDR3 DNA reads TGTGCCATCAGTGAGTCAGGGGACTGGGACCACGAGCAGTACTTC. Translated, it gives CAISESGDWDHEQYF.

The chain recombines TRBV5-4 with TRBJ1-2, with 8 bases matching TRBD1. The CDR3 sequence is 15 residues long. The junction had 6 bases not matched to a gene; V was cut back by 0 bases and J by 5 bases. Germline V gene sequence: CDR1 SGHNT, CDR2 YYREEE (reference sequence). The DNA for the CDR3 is TGTGCCAGCAGCTTGGCGGGACAGGCTACGTATGGCTACACCTTC. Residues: CASSLAGQATYGYTF. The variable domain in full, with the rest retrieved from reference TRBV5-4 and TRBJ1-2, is ETGVTQSPTHLIKTRGQQVTLRCSSQSGHNTVSWYQQALGQGPQFIFQYYREEENGRGNFPPRFSGLQFPNYSSELNVNALELDDSALYLCASSLAGQATYGYTFGSGTRLTVV.

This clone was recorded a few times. CDR3 amino acids: CASRHPGQGSYEQYF. For the CDR3, the DNA is TGTGCCAGCCGGCATCCGGGACAGGGTTCCTACGAGCAGTACTTC. The gene calls are TRBV27 and TRBJ2-7; TRBD1 aligns across 9 bases. Germline V gives CDR1 MNHEY, CDR2 SMNVEV (reference sequence). Trimming cost V 8 bases and J 1 base; bases outside gene matches: 9. The CDR3 consists of 15 residues.

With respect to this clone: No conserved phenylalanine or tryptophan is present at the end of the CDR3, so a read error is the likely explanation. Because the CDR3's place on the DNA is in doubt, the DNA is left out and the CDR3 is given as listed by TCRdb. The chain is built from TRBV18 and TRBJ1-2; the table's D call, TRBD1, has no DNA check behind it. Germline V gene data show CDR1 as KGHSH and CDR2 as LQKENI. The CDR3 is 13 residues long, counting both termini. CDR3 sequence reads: CASSPYSRDTELY.

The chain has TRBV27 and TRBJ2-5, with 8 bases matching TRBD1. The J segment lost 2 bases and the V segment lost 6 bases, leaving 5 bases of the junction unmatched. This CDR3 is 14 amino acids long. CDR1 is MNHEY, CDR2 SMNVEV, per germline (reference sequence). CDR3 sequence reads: CASRTWTGQETQYF. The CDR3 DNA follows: TGTGCCAGCAGAACATGGACAGGGCAAGAGACCCAGTACTTC.

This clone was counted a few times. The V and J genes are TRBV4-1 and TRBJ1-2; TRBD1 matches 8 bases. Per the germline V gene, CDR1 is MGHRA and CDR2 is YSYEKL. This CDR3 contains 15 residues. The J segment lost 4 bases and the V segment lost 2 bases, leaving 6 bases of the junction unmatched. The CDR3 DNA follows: TGCGCCAGCAGCCAAAGGACAGGGCAAGGCTATGGCTACACCTTC. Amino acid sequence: CASSQRTGQGYGYTF.

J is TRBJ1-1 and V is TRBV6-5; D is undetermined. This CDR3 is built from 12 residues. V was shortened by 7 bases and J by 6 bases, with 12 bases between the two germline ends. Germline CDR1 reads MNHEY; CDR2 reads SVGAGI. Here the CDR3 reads CASTKRGSEAFF. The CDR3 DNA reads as TGTGCCAGCACCAAAAGAGGGTCTGAAGCTTTCTTT.

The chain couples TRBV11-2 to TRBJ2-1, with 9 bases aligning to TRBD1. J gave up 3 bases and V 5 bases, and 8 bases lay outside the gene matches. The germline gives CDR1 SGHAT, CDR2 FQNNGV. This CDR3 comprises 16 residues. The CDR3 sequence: CASSLSQGQGYNEQFF. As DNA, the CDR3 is TGTGCCAGCAGCCTAAGCCAGGGACAGGGCTACAATGAGCAGTTCTTC.

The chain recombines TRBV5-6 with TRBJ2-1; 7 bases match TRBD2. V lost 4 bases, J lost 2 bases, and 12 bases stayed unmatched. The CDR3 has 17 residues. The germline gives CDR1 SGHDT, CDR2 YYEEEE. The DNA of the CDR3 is TGTGCCAGCAGCCTCCGCACCGGGACTACTGCCTACAATGAGCAGTTCTTC. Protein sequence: CASSLRTGTTAYNEQFF.

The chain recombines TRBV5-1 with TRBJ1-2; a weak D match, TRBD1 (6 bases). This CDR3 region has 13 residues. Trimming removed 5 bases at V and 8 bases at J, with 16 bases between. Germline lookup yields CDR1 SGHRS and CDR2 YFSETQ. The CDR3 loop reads CASSQDSIVGYTF. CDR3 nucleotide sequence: TGCGCCAGCAGTCAGGACAGTATCGTGGGCTACACCTTC.